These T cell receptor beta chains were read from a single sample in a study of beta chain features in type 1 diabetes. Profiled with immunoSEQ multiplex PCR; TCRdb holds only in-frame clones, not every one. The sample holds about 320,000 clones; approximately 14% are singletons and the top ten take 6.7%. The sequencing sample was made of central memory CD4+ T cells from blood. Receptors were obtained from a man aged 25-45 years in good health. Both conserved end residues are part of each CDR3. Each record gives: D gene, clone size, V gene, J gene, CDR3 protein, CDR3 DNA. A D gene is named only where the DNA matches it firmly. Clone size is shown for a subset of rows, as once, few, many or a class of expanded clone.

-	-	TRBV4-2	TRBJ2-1	CASSQADSSYNEQFF	TGTGCCAGCAGCCAAGCCGACAGCTCCTACAATGAGCAGTTCTTC
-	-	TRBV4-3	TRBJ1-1	CASSQDYQGTEAFF	TGCGCCAGCAGCCAAGATTACCAGGGCACTGAAGCTTTCTTT
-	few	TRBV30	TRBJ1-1	CAWSLRLDTEAFF	TGTGCCTGGAGCCTAAGGTTGGACACTGAAGCTTTCTTT
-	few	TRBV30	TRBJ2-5	CAGAGLTGETQYF	TGTGCCGGCGCAGGCCTAACGGGGGAGACCCAGTACTTC
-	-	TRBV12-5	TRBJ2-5	CASGLGGGETQYF	TGTGCTAGTGGTTTGGGAGGAGGAGAGACCCAGTACTTC
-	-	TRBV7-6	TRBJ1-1	CASSLAGVNTEAFF	TGTGCCAGCAGCTTAGCTGGGGTGAACACTGAAGCTTTCTTT
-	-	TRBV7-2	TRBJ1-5	CASSLGPYSNQPQHF	TGTGCCAGCAGCTTGGGCCCTTATAGCAATCAGCCCCAGCATTTT
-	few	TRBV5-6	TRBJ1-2	CASSLDGVRQGYTF	TGTGCCAGCAGCTTGGATGGGGTTAGGCAAGGCTACACCTTC
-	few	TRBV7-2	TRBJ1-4	CASSFGGREKLFF	TGTGCCAGCAGCTTTGGGGGGCGTGAAAAACTGTTTTTT
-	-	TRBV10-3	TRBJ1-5	CAISESPGGNQPQHF	TGTGCCATCAGTGAGTCGCCCGGAGGAAATCAGCCCCAGCATTTT
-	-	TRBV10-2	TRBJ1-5	CASSDRGGRQPQHF	TGCGCCAGCAGTGATCGGGGGGGCAGGCAGCCCCAGCATTTT
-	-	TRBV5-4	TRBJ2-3	CASSLTAWGTDTQYF	TGTGCCAGCAGCCTCACAGCCTGGGGCACAGATACGCAGTATTTT
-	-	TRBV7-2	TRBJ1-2	CASSLRVHGYTF	TGTGCCAGCAGCTTAAGGGTCCATGGCTACACCTTC
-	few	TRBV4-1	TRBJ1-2	CASSQDGALYGYTF	TGTGCCAGCAGCCAAGATGGCGCGCTTTATGGCTACACCTTC
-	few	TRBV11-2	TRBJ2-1	CASSHNEQFF	TGTGCCAGCAGCCACAATGAGCAGTTCTTC
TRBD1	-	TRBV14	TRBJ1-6	CASSQGQGPNSPLHF	TGTGCCAGCAGCCAAGGACAGGGGCCAAATTCACCCCTCCACTTT
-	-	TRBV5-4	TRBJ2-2	CATRSSRATGELFF	TGTGCCACCAGATCGTCTAGAGCCACCGGGGAGCTGTTTTTT
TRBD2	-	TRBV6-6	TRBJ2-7	CASSSTAGGNYEQYF	TGTGCCAGCAGCTCTACGGCGGGGGGGAACTACGAGCAGTACTTC
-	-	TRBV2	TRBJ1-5	CASRYGSSNQPQHF	TGTGCCAGCAGGTACGGGAGTAGCAATCAGCCCCAGCATTTT
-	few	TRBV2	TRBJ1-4	CASSGRGIATNEKLFF	TGTGCCAGCAGTGGCCGAGGGATTGCAACTAATGAAAAACTGTTTTTT
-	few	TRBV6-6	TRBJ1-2	CAISKQENYGYTF	TGTGCCATCAGTAAACAGGAGAACTATGGCTACACCTTC
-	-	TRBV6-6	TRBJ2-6	CASSPGTSGANVLTF	TGTGCCAGCAGCCCCGGGACCTCTGGGGCCAACGTCCTGACTTTC
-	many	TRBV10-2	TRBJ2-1	CASSQQANNEQFF	TGCGCCAGCAGTCAGCAGGCGAACAATGAGCAGTTCTTC
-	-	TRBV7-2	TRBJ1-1	CASSLGPVATEAFF	TGTGCCAGCAGCTTAGGCCCGGTGGCCACTGAAGCTTTCTTT
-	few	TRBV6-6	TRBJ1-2	CASRGGRQGEYGYTF	TGTGCCAGCAGGGGGGGTCGGCAGGGTGAATACGGCTACACCTTC
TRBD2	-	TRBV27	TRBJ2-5	CASSPIRVLAGLEETQYF	TGTGCCAGCAGTCCAATCAGGGTACTAGCGGGTCTTGAAGAGACCCAGTACTTC
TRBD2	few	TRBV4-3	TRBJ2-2	CASSQDPRGDTGELFF	TGCGCCAGCAGCCAAGATCCCCGGGGGGACACCGGGGAGCTGTTTTTT
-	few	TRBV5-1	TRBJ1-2	CASSLGGPLRGYTF	TGCGCCAGCAGCTTAGGCGGACCTTTACGGGGCTACACCTTC
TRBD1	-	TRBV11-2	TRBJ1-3	CASSLADRVPGNTIYF	TGTGCCAGCAGCTTAGCGGACAGGGTCCCTGGAAACACCATATATTTT
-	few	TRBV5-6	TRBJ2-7	CASSSPGASPNEQYF	TGTGCCAGCAGCTCCCCAGGGGCCTCCCCGAACGAGCAGTACTTC